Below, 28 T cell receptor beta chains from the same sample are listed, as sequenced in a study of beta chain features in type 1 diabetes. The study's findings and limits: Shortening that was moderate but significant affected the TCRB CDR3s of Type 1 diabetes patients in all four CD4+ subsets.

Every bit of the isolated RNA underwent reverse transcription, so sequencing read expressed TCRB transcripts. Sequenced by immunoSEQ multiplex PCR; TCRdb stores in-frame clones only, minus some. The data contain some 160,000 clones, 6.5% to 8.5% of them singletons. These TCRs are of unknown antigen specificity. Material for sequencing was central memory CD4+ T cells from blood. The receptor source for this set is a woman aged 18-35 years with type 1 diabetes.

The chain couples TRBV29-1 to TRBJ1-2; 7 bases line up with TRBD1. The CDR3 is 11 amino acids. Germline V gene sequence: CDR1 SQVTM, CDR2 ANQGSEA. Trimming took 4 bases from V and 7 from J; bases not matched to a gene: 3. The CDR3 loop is CSVAQGGGYTF. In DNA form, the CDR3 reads TGCAGCGTTGCCCAGGGGGGTGGCTACACCTTC.

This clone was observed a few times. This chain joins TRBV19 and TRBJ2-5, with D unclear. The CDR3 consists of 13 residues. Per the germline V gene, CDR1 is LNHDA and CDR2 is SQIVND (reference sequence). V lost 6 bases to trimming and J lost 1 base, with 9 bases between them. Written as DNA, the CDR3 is TGTGCCAGTAGAGAAGAGTTCCAAGAGACCCAGTACTTC. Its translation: CASREEFQETQYF.

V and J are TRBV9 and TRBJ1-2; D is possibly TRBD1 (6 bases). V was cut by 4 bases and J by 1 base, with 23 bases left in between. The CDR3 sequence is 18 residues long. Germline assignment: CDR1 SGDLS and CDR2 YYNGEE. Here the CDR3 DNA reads TGTGCCAGCAGCCCCCATCCTGCGGACAGAGGGGTTAACTATGGCTACACCTTC. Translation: CASSPHPADRGVNYGYTF.

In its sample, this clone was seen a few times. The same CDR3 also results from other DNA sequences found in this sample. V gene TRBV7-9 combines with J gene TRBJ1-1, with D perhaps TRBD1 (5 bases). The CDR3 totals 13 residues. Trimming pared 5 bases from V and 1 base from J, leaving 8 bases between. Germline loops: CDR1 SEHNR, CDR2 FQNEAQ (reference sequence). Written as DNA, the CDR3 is TGTGCCAGCAGCCAGGGTGGGAACACTGAAGCTTTCTTT. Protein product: CASSQGGNTEAFF.

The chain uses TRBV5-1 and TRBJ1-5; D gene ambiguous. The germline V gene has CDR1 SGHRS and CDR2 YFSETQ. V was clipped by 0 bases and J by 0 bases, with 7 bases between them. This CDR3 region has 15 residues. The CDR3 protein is CASSLDGNSNQPQHF. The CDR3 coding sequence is TGCGCCAGCAGCTTGGACGGGAATAGCAATCAGCCCCAGCATTTT.

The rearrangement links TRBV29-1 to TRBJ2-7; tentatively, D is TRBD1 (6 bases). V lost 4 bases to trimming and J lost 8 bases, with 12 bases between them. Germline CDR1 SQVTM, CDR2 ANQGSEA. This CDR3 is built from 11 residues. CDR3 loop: CSVGTGQQQYF. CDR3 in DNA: TGCAGCGTTGGAACAGGGCAACAGCAGTACTTC.

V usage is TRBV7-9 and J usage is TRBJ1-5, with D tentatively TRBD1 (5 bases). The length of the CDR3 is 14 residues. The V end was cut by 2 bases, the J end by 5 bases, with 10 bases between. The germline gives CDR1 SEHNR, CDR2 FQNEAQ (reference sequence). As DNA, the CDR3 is TGTGCCAGCAGCTTATCTGCAGGGTATCAGCCCCAGCATTTT. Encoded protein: CASSLSAGYQPQHF.

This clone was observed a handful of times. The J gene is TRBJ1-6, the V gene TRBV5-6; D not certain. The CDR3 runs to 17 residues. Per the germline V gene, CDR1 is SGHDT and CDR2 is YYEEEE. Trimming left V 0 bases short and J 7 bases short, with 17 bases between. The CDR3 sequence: CASSLDSTRSWNSPLHF. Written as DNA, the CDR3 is TGTGCCAGCAGCTTGGATTCGACTAGGAGTTGGAATTCACCCCTCCACTTT.

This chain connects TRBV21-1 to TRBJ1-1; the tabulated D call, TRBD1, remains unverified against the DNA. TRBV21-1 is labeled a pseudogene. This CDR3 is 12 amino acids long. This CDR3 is CASKGQGTEAFF. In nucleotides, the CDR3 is TGTGCCAGCAAGGGACAGGGTACTGAAGCTTTCTTT.

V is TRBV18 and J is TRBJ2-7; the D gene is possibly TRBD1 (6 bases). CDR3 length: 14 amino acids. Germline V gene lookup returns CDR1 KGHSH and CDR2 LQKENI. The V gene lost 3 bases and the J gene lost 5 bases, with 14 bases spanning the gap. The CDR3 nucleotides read TGTGCCAGCTCACCTTCGGACAGTGCCAACGAGCAGTACTTC. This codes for CASSPSDSANEQYF.

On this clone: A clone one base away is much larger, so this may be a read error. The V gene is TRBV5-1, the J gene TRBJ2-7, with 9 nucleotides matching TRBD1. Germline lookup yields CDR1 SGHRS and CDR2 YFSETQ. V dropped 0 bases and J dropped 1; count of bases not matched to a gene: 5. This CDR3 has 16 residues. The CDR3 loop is CASSLGIDRGSYEQYF. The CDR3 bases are TGCGCCAGCAGCTTGGGGATTGACAGGGGGTCCTACGAGCAGTACTTC.

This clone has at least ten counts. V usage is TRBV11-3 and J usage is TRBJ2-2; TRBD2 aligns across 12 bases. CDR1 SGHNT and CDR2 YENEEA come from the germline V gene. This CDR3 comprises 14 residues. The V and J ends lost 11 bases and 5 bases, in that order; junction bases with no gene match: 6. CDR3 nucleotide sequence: TGTGCCGTCCAAACTAGCGGGAGGACCGGGGAGCTGTTTTTT. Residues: CAVQTSGRTGELFF.

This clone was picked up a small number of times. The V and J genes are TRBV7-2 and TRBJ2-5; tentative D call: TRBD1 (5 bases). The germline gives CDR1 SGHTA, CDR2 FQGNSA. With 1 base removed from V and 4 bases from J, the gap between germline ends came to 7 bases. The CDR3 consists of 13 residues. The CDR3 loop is CASSLGTGETQYF. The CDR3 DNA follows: TGTGCCAGCAGCTTAGGCACAGGAGAGACCCAGTACTTC.

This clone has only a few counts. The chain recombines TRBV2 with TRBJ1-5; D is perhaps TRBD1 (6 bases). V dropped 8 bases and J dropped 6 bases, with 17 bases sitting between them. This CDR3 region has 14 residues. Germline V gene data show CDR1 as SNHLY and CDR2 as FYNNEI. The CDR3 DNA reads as TGTGCCAGCCGCTCCATGGGGGCGAGTCAGCCCCAGCATTTT. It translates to CASRSMGASQPQHF.

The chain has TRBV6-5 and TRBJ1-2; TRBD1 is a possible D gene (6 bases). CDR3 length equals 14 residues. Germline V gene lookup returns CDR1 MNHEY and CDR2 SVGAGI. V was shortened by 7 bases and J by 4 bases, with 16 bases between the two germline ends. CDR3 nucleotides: TGTGCCAGCACCGACCCAGGGGCCCTCTATGGCTACACCTTC. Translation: CASTDPGALYGYTF.

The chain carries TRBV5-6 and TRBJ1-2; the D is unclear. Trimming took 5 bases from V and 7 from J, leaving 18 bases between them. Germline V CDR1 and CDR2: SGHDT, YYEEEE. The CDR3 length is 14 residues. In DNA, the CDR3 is TGTGCCAGCAGTTCCGGTCGGGAAGTCGGTGGCTACACCTTC. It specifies CASSSGREVGGYTF. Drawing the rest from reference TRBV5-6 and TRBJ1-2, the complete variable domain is DAGVTQSPTHLIKTRGQQVTLRCSPKSGHDTVSWYQQALGQGPQFIFQYYEEEERQRGNFPDRFSGHQFPNYSSELNVNALLLGDSALYLCASSSGREVGGYTFGSGTRLTVV.

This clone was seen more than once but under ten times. The CDR3 region is CASSERGTSYEQYF. The CDR3 nucleotides are TGTGCCAGCAGTGAAAGGGGGACGTCCTACGAGCAGTACTTC. The J gene is TRBJ2-7, the V gene TRBV6-1, with D maybe TRBD1 (6 bases). V gave up 2 bases and J gave up 1 base, with 9 bases separating them. The CDR3 length is 14 residues. Germline CDR1 MNHNS, CDR2 SASEGT.

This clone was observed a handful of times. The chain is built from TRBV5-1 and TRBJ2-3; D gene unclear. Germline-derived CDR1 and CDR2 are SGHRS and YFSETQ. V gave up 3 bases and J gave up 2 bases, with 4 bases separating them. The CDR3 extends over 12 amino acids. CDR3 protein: CASSSNTDTQYF. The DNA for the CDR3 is TGCGCCAGCAGCTCTAACACAGATACGCAGTATTTT.

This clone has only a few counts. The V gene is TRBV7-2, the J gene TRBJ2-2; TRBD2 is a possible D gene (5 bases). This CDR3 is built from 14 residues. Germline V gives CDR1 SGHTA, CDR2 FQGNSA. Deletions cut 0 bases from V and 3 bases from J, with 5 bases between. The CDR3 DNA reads TGTGCCAGCAGCTTAGCGGGAGACACCGGGGAGCTGTTTTTT. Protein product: CASSLAGDTGELFF.

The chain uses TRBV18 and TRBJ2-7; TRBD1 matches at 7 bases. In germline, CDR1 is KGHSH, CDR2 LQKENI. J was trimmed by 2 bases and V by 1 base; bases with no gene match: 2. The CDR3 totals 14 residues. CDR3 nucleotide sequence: TGTGCCAGCTCACCACTCGACAGGGCCTACGAGCAGTACTTC. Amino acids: CASSPLDRAYEQYF.

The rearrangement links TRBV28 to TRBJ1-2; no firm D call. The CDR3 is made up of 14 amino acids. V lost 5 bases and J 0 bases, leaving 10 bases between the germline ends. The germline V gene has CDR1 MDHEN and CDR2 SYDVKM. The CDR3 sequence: CASSGAGANYGYTF. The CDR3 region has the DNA TGTGCCAGCAGTGGCGCGGGCGCTAACTATGGCTACACCTTC.

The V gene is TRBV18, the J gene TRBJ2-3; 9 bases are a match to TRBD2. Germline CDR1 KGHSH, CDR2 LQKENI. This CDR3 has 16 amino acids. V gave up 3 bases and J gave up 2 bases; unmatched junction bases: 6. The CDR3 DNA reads TGTGCCAGCTCACCCCTTCTAGCGGGGACCACAGATACGCAGTATTTT. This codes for CASSPLLAGTTDTQYF. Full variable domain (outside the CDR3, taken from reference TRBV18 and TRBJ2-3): NAGVMQNPRHLVRRRGQEARLRCSPMKGHSHVYWYRQLPEEGLKFMVYLQKENIIDESGMPKERFSAEFPKEGPSILRIQQVVRGDSAAYFCASSPLLAGTTDTQYFGPGTRLTVL.

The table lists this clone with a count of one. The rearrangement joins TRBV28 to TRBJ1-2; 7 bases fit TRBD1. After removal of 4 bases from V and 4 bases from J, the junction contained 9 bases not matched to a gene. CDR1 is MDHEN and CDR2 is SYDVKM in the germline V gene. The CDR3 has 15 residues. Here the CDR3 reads CASSYEQGRIYGYTF. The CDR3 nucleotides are TGTGCCAGCAGTTACGAACAGGGGAGGATCTATGGCTACACCTTC.

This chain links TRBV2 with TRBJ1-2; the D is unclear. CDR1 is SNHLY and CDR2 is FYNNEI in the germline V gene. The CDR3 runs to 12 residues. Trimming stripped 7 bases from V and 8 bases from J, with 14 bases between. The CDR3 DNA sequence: TGTGCCAGCACGTCCTCGGGGAGCGGCTACACCTTC. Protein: CASTSSGSGYTF. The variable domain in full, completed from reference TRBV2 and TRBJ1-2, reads EPEVTQTPSHQVTQMGQEVILRCVPISNHLYFYWYRQILGQKVEFLVSFYNNEISEKSEIFDDQFSVERPDGSNFTLKIRSTKLEDSAMYFCASTSSGSGYTFGSGTRLTVV.

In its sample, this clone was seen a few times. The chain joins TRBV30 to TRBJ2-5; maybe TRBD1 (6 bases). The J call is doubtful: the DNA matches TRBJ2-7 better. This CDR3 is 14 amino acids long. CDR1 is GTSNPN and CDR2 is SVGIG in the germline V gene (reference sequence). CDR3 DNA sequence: TGTGCCTGGATCACAGGGACGAGCTCCTACGAGCAGTACTTC. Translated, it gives CAWITGTSSYEQYF.

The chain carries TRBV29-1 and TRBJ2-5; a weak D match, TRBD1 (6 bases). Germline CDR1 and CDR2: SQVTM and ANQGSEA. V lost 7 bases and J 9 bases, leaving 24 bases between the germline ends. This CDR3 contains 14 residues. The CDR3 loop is CSDSDSHGGRAQYF. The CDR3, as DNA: TGCAGCGATTCGGACAGCCATGGTGGAAGGGCCCAGTACTTC.

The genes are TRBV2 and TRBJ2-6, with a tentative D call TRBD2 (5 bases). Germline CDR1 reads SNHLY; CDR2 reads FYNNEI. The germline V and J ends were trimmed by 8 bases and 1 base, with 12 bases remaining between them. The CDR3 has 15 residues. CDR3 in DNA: TGTGCCAGCCCCGAGGGTGATTCTGGGGCCAACGTCCTGACTTTC. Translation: CASPEGDSGANVLTF.

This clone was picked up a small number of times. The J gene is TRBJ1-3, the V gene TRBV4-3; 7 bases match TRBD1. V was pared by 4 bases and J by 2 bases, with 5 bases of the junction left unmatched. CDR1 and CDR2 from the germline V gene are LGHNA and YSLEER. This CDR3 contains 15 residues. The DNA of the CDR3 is TGCGCCAGCAGCCTGGAGGGGGCAGCTGGAAACACCATATATTTT. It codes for CASSLEGAAGNTIYF.